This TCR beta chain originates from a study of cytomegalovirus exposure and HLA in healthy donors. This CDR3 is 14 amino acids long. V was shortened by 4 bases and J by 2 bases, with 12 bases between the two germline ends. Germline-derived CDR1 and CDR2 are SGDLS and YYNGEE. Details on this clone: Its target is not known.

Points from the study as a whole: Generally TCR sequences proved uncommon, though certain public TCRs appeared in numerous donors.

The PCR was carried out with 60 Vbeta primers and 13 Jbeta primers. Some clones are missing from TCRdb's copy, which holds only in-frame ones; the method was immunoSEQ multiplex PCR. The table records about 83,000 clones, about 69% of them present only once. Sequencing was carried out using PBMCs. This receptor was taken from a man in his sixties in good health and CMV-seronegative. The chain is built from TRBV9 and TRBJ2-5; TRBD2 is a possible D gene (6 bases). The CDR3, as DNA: TGTGCCAGCAGCCTCCACGGACTACAAGAGACCCAGTACTTC. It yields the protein CASSLHGLQETQYF.